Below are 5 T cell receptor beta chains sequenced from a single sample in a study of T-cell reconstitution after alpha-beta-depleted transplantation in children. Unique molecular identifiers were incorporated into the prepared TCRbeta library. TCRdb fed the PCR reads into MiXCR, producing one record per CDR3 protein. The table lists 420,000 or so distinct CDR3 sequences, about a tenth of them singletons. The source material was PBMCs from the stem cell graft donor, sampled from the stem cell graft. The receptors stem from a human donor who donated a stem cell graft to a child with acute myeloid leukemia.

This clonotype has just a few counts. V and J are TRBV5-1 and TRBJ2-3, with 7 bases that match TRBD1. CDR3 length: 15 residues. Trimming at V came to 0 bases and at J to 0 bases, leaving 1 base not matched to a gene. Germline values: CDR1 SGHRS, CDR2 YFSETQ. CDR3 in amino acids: CASSLEQGSTDTQYF. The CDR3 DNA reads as TGCGCCAGCAGCTTGGAACAGGGGAGCACAGATACGCAGTATTTT. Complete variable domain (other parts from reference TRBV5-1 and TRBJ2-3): KAGVTQTPRYLIKTRGQQVTLSCSPISGHRSVSWYQQTPGQGLQFLFEYFSETQRNKGNFPGRFSGRQFSNSRSEMNVSTLELGDSALYLCASSLEQGSTDTQYFGPGTRLTVL.

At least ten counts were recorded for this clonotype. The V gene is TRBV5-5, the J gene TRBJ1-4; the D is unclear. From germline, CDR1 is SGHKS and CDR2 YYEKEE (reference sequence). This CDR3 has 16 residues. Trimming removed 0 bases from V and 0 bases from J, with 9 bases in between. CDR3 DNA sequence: TGTGCCAGCAGCTTGGGGGGAGTCGCAACTAATGAAAAACTGTTTTTT. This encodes CASSLGGVATNEKLFF. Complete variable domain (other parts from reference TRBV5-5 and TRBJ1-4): DAGVTQSPTHLIKTRGQQVTLRCSPISGHKSVSWYQQVLGQGPQFIFQYYEKEERGRGNFPDRFSARQFPNYSSELNVNALLLGDSALYLCASSLGGVATNEKLFFGSGTQLSVL.

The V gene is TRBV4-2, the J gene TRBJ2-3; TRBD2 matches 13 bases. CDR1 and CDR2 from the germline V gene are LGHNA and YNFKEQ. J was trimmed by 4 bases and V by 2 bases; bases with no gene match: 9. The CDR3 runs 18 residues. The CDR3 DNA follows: TGTGCCAGCAGCCAATCCCCGGCCGGACTAGCGGGAGCAGATACGCAGTATTTT. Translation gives CASSQSPAGLAGADTQYF.

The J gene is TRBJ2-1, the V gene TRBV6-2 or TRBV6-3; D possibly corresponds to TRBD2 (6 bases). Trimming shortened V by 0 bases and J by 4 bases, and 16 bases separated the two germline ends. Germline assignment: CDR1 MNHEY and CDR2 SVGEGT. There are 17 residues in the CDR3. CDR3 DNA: TGTGCCAGCAGTTACTCGAAGCCTAGCGAGATTTACAATGAGCAGTTCTTC. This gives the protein CASSYSKPSEIYNEQFF.

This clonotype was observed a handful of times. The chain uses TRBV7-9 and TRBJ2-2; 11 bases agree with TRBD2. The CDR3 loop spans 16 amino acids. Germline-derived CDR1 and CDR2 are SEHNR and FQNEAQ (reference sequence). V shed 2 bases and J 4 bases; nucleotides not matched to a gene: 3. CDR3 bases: TGTGCCAGCAGCTTACGCCTAGCGGGGGGCACCGGGGAGCTGTTTTTT. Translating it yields CASSLRLAGGTGELFF.